What follows describes a single TCR beta chain. This clonotype was picked up many times. What antigen it recognizes has not been identified. Compared with germline, one end of the junction differs, possibly owing to a read error. These data come from a study of T cells in Graves' hyperthyroidism and ophthalmopathy (dated by TCRdb to about 2019). The study in broad terms: Peripheral blood was collected at initial diagnosis, before any treatment. A discovery cohort of fewer than 110 patients, about 43 with Graves' ophthalmopathy and approximately 55 with stable Graves' hyperthyroidism, was used to find distinguishing TCR V-J signatures. An independent validation cohort of under 20 hyperthyroidism patients and roughly 16 patients who later progressed to ophthalmopathy tested prospective prediction of ophthalmopathy. The approximately 97 discovery patients were randomly divided into training and test sets at a 7:3 ratio. The study also compared thyroid tissue and blood T-cell repertoires from about six Graves' hyperthyroidism patients. Following sampling, methimazole starting at 30 mg daily was given to hyperthyroidism patients, and high-dose intravenous methylprednisolone was given to ophthalmopathy patients. According to the paper, TCR Vbeta CDR3 sequencing was carried out on over 130 peripheral blood samples, which came from 40 to 45 ophthalmopathy, about 75 hyperthyroidism and approximately 17 progressor patients. What the work shows at the level of the full study, not this receptor alone: A model built on a 13 V-J signature distinguished ophthalmopathy from stable hyperthyroidism, reaching 85% to 90% sensitivity and 81% to 83% specificity in cross-validation and 80%/75% in testing. Most expanded thyroid clonotypes (frequency above 0.001) were also detected in blood, suggesting blood repertoires may reflect thyroid immune responses. Sample size was not statistically predetermined, and blinding of investigators to group allocation was not performed. In validation, the model predicted progression to ophthalmopathy with over 65% sensitivity and roughly 72% specificity, a median of about six months before onset.

From the cysteine up to the phenylalanine, the CDR3 has a length of 16 residues. Only CDR3 DNA is held: 48 bases, read in frame from base 1. For CDR1 and CDR2, the germline V gene lists KGHSH and LQKENI. Amplification of TCR beta CDR3 regions was carried out from RNA transcripts. For the first round of RT-PCR on the TCR CDR3, the HTBI primer set was used together with the Qiagen OneStep RT-PCR kit. Libraries were constructed in a second round of multiplex PCR, after which size selection and purification were performed. The libraries were sequenced on an Illumina HiSeq2000 using paired-end 100 bp reads. In the paper's pipeline: SOAPnuke was used to process the raw data, removing reads that contained adapters or uncalled bases, had a mean Phred below 15, or lacked an exact match to the constant primer or identifier. COPE v1.2.5 was used to merge the high-quality paired reads, and each unique nucleotide sequence was defined as a clonotype. MiTCR v1.1 was used to align the clonotypes against IMGT TRBV, TRBD and TRBJ reference segments. The analysis included only V-J combinations with a frequency above 0.0001, which together covered approximately 99% of the repertoires. The TCS score was defined as F50 (clonal expansion) divided by E x V (chaos), with BLOSUM62-based TCRdist calculated between CDR3 peptides within each V-J. Welch's t-statistics and random forest reduced some 510 V-J features to 13, which were used in a naive Bayes classifier (R e1071). TCRdb reprocessing: public reads trimmed at Q25 with fastp, clones called with MiXCR, in-frame beta chains kept. Each entry is one CDR3 protein sequence, shown with its most common DNA and genes. TCRdb, not the original authors, processed these V and J calls. Within this sample are around 700,000 distinct CDR3 sequences, with around 20% of them counted one time only. The ten top clones hold roughly a sixth of the sample.

The hyperthyroidism patients were between 18 and 65 years old and newly diagnosed, with a disease duration of less than 2 months. The study excluded patients with uncontrolled infections, other autoimmune diseases, pregnancy or lactation. Clinical symptoms, serum thyroxine and TRAb, thyroid ultrasound, and orbital computed tomography formed the basis for the diagnoses. Blood from progressor patients was collected at the time of first diagnosis with hyperthyroidism, before any ophthalmopathy symptoms had appeared. Ficoll-Paque density gradient centrifugation was used to isolate PBMCs from around 10 ml of fresh peripheral blood. Progressor patients were initially diagnosed with Graves' hyperthyroidism and developed ophthalmopathy during follow-up. Total RNA was extracted with Trizol reagent, and quality was checked on an Agilent 2100 Bioanalyzer.

The sequenced sample was blood. This sequence uses TRBV18 and TRBJ2-1, and TRBD2 matches 12 of the central bases. The TCR was taken from a woman aged 50 to 60 with Graves' hyperthyroidism that later progressed to Graves' ophthalmopathy. The DNA is as follows: TGTGCCAGCTCACCACCTGGACTAGCGGGAAACAATGAACAGTTCTTC. Its amino acids are CASSPPGLAGNNEQFF.